Listed here are 32 T cell receptor beta chains from one sample, sequenced in a study of blood T cell repertoires in COVID-19 (dated by TCRdb to about 2020). The library was made by the immunoSEQ multiplex PCR assay. Held by TCRdb, this immuneACCESS table contains in-frame sequences only and omits some clones. Under half of the omission traces to an unresolved V gene where checked; the cause of the rest is unknown. This sample is represented by 470,000 or so clones; around 88% of them were singletons. More than 4% of the sample comes from the top ten. Input material: peripheral blood. All receptors come from a woman in her twenties or thirties with acute or convalescent COVID-19.

The chain has TRBV3-1 (or the pseudogene TRBV3-2) and TRBJ2-2, with unresolved D. CDR3 length: 13 residues. V was trimmed by 1 base and J by 4 bases, leaving 4 bases between them. Germline V gene lookup returns CDR1 LGHDT and CDR2 YNNKEL (reference sequence). The CDR3 spells CASSQAGTGELFF. DNA of the CDR3: TGTGCCAGCAGCCAAGCGGGCACCGGGGAGCTGTTTTTT.

The chain employs TRBV5-5 and TRBJ2-3; TRBD2 is a possible D gene (5 bases). V lost 4 bases, J lost 2 bases, and 14 bases lay in between. Germline-derived CDR1 and CDR2 are SGHKS and YYEKEE (reference sequence). This CDR3 has 15 residues. The CDR3 DNA follows: TGTGCCAGCAGCAATCGAAGGACTTACACAGATACGCAGTATTTT. As protein: CASSNRRTYTDTQYF.

Here the CDR3 DNA reads TGTGCCACCTCGGACAGGCAGGGACCCAAAAACATTCAGTACTTC. This gives the protein CATSDRQGPKNIQYF. The V call is TRBV24-1, the J call TRBJ2-4; 7 bases map to TRBD1. This CDR3 contains 15 residues. Trimming took 9 bases from V and 2 from J; bases not matched to a gene: 9. From germline, CDR1 is KGHDR and CDR2 SFDVKD.

This clone was picked up a small number of times. The chain joins TRBV30 to TRBJ1-1; unclear D gene. CDR1 is GTSNPN and CDR2 is SVGIG in the germline V gene (reference sequence). CDR3 size: 12 residues. Trimming removed 4 bases at V and 1 base at J, with 7 bases between. The CDR3 reads CAWTQANTEAFF. In DNA form, the CDR3 reads TGTGCCTGGACCCAAGCGAACACTGAAGCTTTCTTT.

The chain has TRBV5-6 and TRBJ1-4; a weak D match, TRBD1 (5 bases). V lost 2 bases and J lost 0, with 5 bases in between. CDR3 length: 14 amino acids. Germline lookup yields CDR1 SGHDT and CDR2 YYEEEE. Here the CDR3 reads CASSFRATNEKLFF. The CDR3 DNA reads TGTGCCAGCAGCTTCAGGGCAACTAATGAAAAACTGTTTTTT.

The CDR3 DNA sequence: TGTGCCAGCGGGGACAGAACCTACGAGCAGTACTTC. It translates to CASGDRTYEQYF. The chain carries TRBV6-5 and TRBJ2-7, with 7 positions matching TRBD1. The V gene's germline CDR1 is MNHEY and CDR2 SVGAGI. This CDR3 contains 12 residues. V shed 8 bases, J shed 2 bases, and the junction held 3 bases outside the gene matches.

The V and J genes are TRBV5-6 and TRBJ1-5; D ambiguous. V was trimmed by 2 bases and J by 5 bases, leaving 17 bases between them. Per the germline V gene, CDR1 is SGHDT and CDR2 is YYEEEE. The CDR3 runs to 16 residues. CDR3 amino acids: CASSLRYRSRDQPQHF. Written as DNA, the CDR3 is TGTGCCAGCAGCTTAAGGTACCGTTCGAGGGATCAGCCCCAGCATTTT.

This chain connects TRBV7-9 to TRBJ2-3, with D possibly TRBD1 on 6 matching bases. Trimming pared 5 bases from V and 4 bases from J, leaving 10 bases between. Germline V gene data show CDR1 as SEHNR and CDR2 as FQNEAQ (reference sequence). The CDR3 totals 13 residues. The CDR3 DNA reads as TGTGCCAGCAGCAAAACAGGGTCAGATACGCAGTATTTT. It specifies CASSKTGSDTQYF. The full variable domain, with the rest looked up from reference TRBV7-9 and TRBJ2-3, is DTGVSQNPRHKITKRGQNVTFRCDPISEHNRLYWYRQTLGQGPEFLTYFQNEAQLEKSRLLSDRFSAERPKGSFSTLEIQRTEQGDSAMYLCASSKTGSDTQYFGPGTRLTVL.

The chain joins TRBV2 to TRBJ2-1; 10 nucleotides agree with TRBD2. This CDR3 has 15 residues. The germline V gene has CDR1 SNHLY and CDR2 FYNNEI. J gave up 15 bases and V 4 bases, and 15 bases lay outside the gene matches. The CDR3 DNA reads as TGTGCCAGCAGTGGGCTATTAGGGGCTAGCGGGGGTGGGTTCTTC. This gives the protein CASSGLLGASGGGFF.

The chain recombines TRBV15 with TRBJ2-5; TRBD1 might be the D (6 bases). Trimming removed 1 base from V and 4 bases from J, with 7 bases in between. Germline CDR1 and CDR2: LNHNV and YYDKDF (reference sequence). This CDR3 has 13 residues. The CDR3, as DNA: TGTGCCACCAGCAGAGGGGGGCTAGAGACCCAGTACTTC. Encoded protein: CATSRGGLETQYF.

The chain employs TRBV7-9 and TRBJ1-1; 7 bases are a match to TRBD1. Germline CDR1 reads SEHNR; CDR2 reads FQNEAQ (reference sequence). The CDR3 length is 14 residues. Trimming at V came to 4 bases and at J to 4 bases, leaving 6 bases not matched to a gene. CDR3 nucleotide sequence: TGTGCCAGCAGCTCTGGGACAGTGGCCACTGAAGCTTTCTTT. It is translated as CASSSGTVATEAFF.

The chain combines TRBV19 with TRBJ1-6, with 7 bases that match TRBD1. V lost 2 bases and J lost 1; bases outside the gene matches: 2. This CDR3 has 16 amino acids. Germline V gene data show CDR1 as LNHDA and CDR2 as SQIVND (reference sequence). For the CDR3, the DNA is TGTGCCAGTAGTATAACAGGGGAATCCTATAATTCACCCCTCCACTTT. Amino acid sequence: CASSITGESYNSPLHF.

J is TRBJ1-1 and V is TRBV7-9; D is ambiguous. CDR3 size: 19 residues. The germline gives CDR1 SEHNR, CDR2 FQNEAQ (reference sequence). V was shortened by 6 bases and J by 0 bases, with 26 bases between the two germline ends. The CDR3 bases are TGTGCCAGCAGTCCCGAGGGTAGAGTATCCAACCGCATGAACACTGAAGCTTTCTTT. This translates into CASSPEGRVSNRMNTEAFF.

This clone was seen many times. The chain uses TRBV9 and TRBJ1-6, with D unresolved. The germline V gene encodes CDR1 SGDLS and CDR2 YYNGEE. V was clipped by 0 bases and J by 6 bases, with 4 bases between them. The CDR3 is 13 residues long. The CDR3 protein is CASSVESNSPLHF. DNA of the CDR3: TGTGCCAGCAGCGTAGAGAGTAATTCACCCCTCCACTTT.

The chain carries TRBV11-2 and TRBJ2-7, with D perhaps matching TRBD2 (5 bases). The CDR3 is 15 amino acids. Germline-derived CDR1 and CDR2 are SGHAT and FQNNGV. Trimming pared 2 bases from V and 6 bases from J, leaving 17 bases between. The CDR3 reads CASSLSKRGSREQYF. DNA of the CDR3: TGTGCCAGCAGCTTATCGAAACGGGGTTCCCGCGAGCAGTACTTC.

The chain carries TRBV10-2 and TRBJ1-6, with D possibly matching TRBD1 (5 bases). Trimming removed 8 bases from V and 10 bases from J, with 18 bases in between. This CDR3 is 14 amino acids long. Germline loops: CDR1 WSHSY, CDR2 SAAADI. The DNA of the CDR3 is TGCGCCAGCCAGGGTGCAGGGCAAGAGTCACCCCTCCACTTT. Amino acid sequence: CASQGAGQESPLHF.

The chain carries TRBV5-1 and TRBJ2-3; 10 bases are shared with TRBD2. The CDR3 has 14 residues. Germline assignment: CDR1 SGHRS and CDR2 YFSETQ. V trimming: 6 bases; J trimming: 4 bases; junction bases outside the gene matches: 5. CDR3 coding DNA: TGCGCCAGCAAACTAGCGGGGCTCGCAGATACGCAGTATTTT. The encoded protein is CASKLAGLADTQYF.

J is TRBJ1-2 and V is TRBV19, with a weak D call TRBD1 (6 bases). The V gene lost 7 bases and the J gene lost 2 bases, with 11 bases spanning the gap. CDR1 is LNHDA, CDR2 SQIVND, per germline (reference sequence). The CDR3 consists of 13 residues. CDR3 DNA sequence: TGTGCCAGTAATTCAGGGGTGAACTATGGCTACACCTTC. Protein sequence: CASNSGVNYGYTF.

V gene TRBV6-5 combines with J gene TRBJ2-7, with D possibly TRBD1 on 6 matching bases. Germline lookup yields CDR1 MNHEY and CDR2 SVGAGI. Trimming removed 6 bases at V and 3 bases at J, with 12 bases between. The CDR3 runs to 13 residues. The CDR3 loop reads CASSRQQGYEQYF. CDR3 DNA: TGTGCCAGCAGCCGTCAACAGGGCTACGAGCAGTACTTC.

This clone appeared a few times. The J gene is TRBJ1-5, the V gene TRBV2; possible D gene TRBD1, 6 bases. This CDR3 comprises 13 residues. The germline V gene has CDR1 SNHLY and CDR2 FYNNEI. V shed 4 bases and J shed 4 bases, with 8 bases lying between them. Here the CDR3 reads CASSVTGNQPQHF. For the CDR3, the DNA is TGTGCCAGCAGTGTCACAGGGAATCAGCCCCAGCATTTT.

The chain has TRBV11-2 and TRBJ2-2; 10 nucleotides match TRBD1. Germline assignment: CDR1 SGHAT and CDR2 FQNNGV. The V segment lost 3 bases and the J segment 1 base; nucleotides outside the gene matches: 5. The CDR3 runs to 17 residues. Here the CDR3 DNA reads TGTGCCAGCAGCTTCGACAGGGGGCGCAGGAACACCGGGGAGCTGTTTTTT. This codes for CASSFDRGRRNTGELFF.

This chain joins TRBV7-3 and TRBJ2-3, with 8 bases matching TRBD2. Germline CDR1 SGHTA, CDR2 FQGTGA. J gave up 6 bases and V 5 bases, and 16 bases lay outside the gene matches. The CDR3 contains 17 residues. Written as DNA, the CDR3 is TGTGCCAGCAGCAAGCTTATAGGATCCGGGGGGGCGGATACGCAGTATTTT. Protein sequence: CASSKLIGSGGADTQYF.

In DNA, the CDR3 is TGTGCCAGCAGCCCGCCCAGACTCATCACGAACACCGGGGAGCTGTTTTTT. Translation: CASSPPRLITNTGELFF. V usage is TRBV27 and J usage is TRBJ2-2; no firm D call. The V end was cut by 6 bases, the J end by 0 bases, with 17 bases between. Per the germline V gene, CDR1 is MNHEY and CDR2 is SMNVEV (reference sequence). The CDR3 runs to 17 residues.

V gene TRBV5-1 combines with J gene TRBJ1-6; D gene unclear. The CDR3 length is 15 residues. The V end lost 3 bases, the J end lost 9 bases, and 16 bases lay between the germline ends. Germline V gives CDR1 SGHRS, CDR2 YFSETQ. The DNA for the CDR3 is TGCGCCAGCAGCTCGGCCCCGAGGTCTGGTTCACCCCTCCACTTT. It is translated as CASSSAPRSGSPLHF.

V usage is TRBV27 and J usage is TRBJ1-6; D remains ambiguous. Trimming stripped 7 bases from V and 1 base from J, with 29 bases between. The germline V gene has CDR1 MNHEY and CDR2 SMNVEV (reference sequence). The CDR3 is 21 residues long. The CDR3 DNA reads as TGTGCCAGCACTCTCCCCGAGCGGCGGAAGAACTTGGGGTCCTATAATTCACCCCTCCACTTT. Protein sequence: CASTLPERRKNLGSYNSPLHF.

The genes are TRBV30 and TRBJ2-3; a weak D match, TRBD2 (6 bases). The CDR3 totals 14 residues. The germline CDR1 and CDR2 sequences are GTSNPN and SVGIG (reference sequence). V lost 2 bases and J 8 bases, leaving 17 bases between the germline ends. As DNA, the CDR3 is TGTGCCTGGAGTCCAACGGGGGTGGTTGTTACGCAGTATTTT. It codes for CAWSPTGVVVTQYF. Supplemented by reference TRBV30 and TRBJ2-3, the full variable domain reads SQTIHQWPATLVQPVGSPLSLECTVEGTSNPNLYWYRQAAGRGLQLLFYSVGIGQISSEVPQNLSASRPQDRQFILSSKKLLLSDSGFYLCAWSPTGVVVTQYFGPGTRLTVL.

V and J are TRBV10-2 and TRBJ2-7, with D possibly TRBD1 on 6 matching bases. Germline V gene sequence: CDR1 WSHSY, CDR2 SAAADI. V was clipped by 3 bases and J by 0 bases, with 15 bases between them. The CDR3 loop spans 16 amino acids. CDR3 loop: CASSDTRTAISYEQYF. CDR3 nucleotides: TGCGCCAGCAGTGATACCAGGACAGCAATCTCCTACGAGCAGTACTTC.

This rearrangement joins TRBV27 to TRBJ2-7; 7 bases line up with TRBD1. Germline V gives CDR1 MNHEY, CDR2 SMNVEV (reference sequence). The CDR3 contains 15 residues. With V trimmed by 5 bases and J by 0 bases, 7 bases remained unmatched. Here the CDR3 reads CASSMGQLSSYEQYF. The CDR3 bases are TGTGCCAGCAGTATGGGACAGTTGAGCTCCTACGAGCAGTACTTC.

The chain uses TRBV10-3 and TRBJ2-7, with 8 bases matching TRBD2. The CDR3 totals 14 residues. Germline values: CDR1 ENHRY, CDR2 SYGVKD. The junction had 7 bases not matched to a gene; V was cut back by 3 bases and J by 6 bases. Here the CDR3 reads CAISDTTGGGEQYF. The CDR3 DNA reads TGTGCCATCAGTGATACCACCGGGGGGGGCGAGCAGTACTTC.

V gene TRBV2 combines with J gene TRBJ2-7; D not certain. Germline V lookup: CDR1 SNHLY, CDR2 FYNNEI. The V gene lost 5 bases and the J gene lost 2 bases, with 13 bases spanning the gap. The CDR3 is 14 residues long. The chain's CDR3 is CASSLSYTAYEQYF. The CDR3 DNA sequence: TGTGCCAGCAGTTTATCGTACACCGCCTACGAGCAGTACTTC.

The chain carries TRBV25-1 and TRBJ1-6, with unresolved D. V lost 4 bases and J 4 bases, leaving 8 bases between the germline ends. The V gene's germline CDR1 is MGHDK and CDR2 SYGVNS. The CDR3 runs 14 residues. CDR3 sequence reads: CASSVSGYNSPLHF. The CDR3 coding sequence is TGTGCCAGCAGTGTTTCGGGGTATAATTCACCCCTCCACTTT. Combining the CDR3 with reference TRBV25-1 and TRBJ1-6 gives the whole variable domain EADIYQTPRYLVIGTGKKITLECSQTMGHDKMYWYQQDPGMELHLIHYSYGVNSTEKGDLSSESTVSRIRTEHFPLTLESARPSHTSQYLCASSVSGYNSPLHFGNGTRLTVT.

The genes are TRBV18 and TRBJ2-7, with 10 bases that match TRBD1. J lost 1 base, V lost 5 bases, and 5 bases had no gene match. From germline, CDR1 is KGHSH and CDR2 LQKENI. The CDR3 spans 15 residues. The CDR3 spells CASSSGQGKSYEQYF. For the CDR3, the DNA is TGTGCCAGCTCATCGGGACAGGGGAAGTCCTACGAGCAGTACTTC.